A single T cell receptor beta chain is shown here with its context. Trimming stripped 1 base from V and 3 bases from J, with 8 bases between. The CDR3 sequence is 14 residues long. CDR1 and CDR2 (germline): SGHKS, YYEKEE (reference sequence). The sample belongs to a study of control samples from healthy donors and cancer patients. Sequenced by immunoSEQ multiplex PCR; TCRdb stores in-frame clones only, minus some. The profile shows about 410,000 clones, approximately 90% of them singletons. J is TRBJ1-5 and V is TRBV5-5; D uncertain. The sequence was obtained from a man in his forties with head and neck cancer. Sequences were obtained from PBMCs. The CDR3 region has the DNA TGTGCCAGCAGCTTGTCGGGTTTCAATCAGCCCCAGCATTTT. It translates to CASSLSGFNQPQHF.